The clone carrying this T cell receptor (beta chain) was recorded a few times. Construction of the TCR beta libraries employed iRepertoire HTBI primers in conjunction with Arm-PCR of CDR3 regions. TCRdb re-analysed the multiplex PCR reads in MiXCR, keeping a single row per CDR3 protein. This table holds fewer than 650,000 distinct CDR3 sequences, 15% to 20% found once. These data originate in a study of regulatory T cells in long-lasting Graves disease. After removal of 6 bases from V and 7 bases from J, the junction contained 11 bases not matched to a gene. The CDR3 sequence is 14 residues long. Germline values: CDR1 LNHDA, CDR2 SQIVND (reference sequence). Time point reported: newly diagnosed GD, antithyroid drugs for less than 3 months. PBMC RNA served as the TCR library source. In addition, the sample was reused for a study of T cells in Graves' hyperthyroidism and ophthalmopathy.

The material was peripheral blood mononuclear cells (PBMCs), obtained at new diagnosis, from a patient treated with antithyroid drugs. This TCR derives from a man between 18 and 29 years old with Graves disease. The chain couples TRBV19 to TRBJ2-7, with 8 positions matching TRBD1. CDR3 region: CASRPTGDLGEQYF. The CDR3 DNA is TGTGCCAGTAGACCGACAGGGGACCTCGGGGAGCAGTACTTC.